This TCR beta chain originates from a study of blood T cell repertoires in COVID-19. Study-level information: Collection of acute and convalescent COVID-19 samples took place in the United States, Italy and Spain.

CDR1 is SNHLY, CDR2 FYNNEI, per germline. There are 16 residues in the CDR3. Between the trimmed V and J ends, which lost 2 bases and 3 bases, there was a span of 17 bases. Only in-frame clones appear in the TCRdb table, and some are missing; sequencing was by immunoSEQ multiplex PCR. The data contain some 110,000 clones, roughly four fifths of them singletons. The sequence came from a man between 65 and 85 years old with acute or convalescent COVID-19. The chain is built from TRBV2 and TRBJ2-7; D possibly corresponds to TRBD2 (6 bases). The sequenced sample was peripheral blood. In DNA form, the CDR3 reads TGTGCCAGCAGTGAATCCCCGGGGAGGCGGGGCTACGAGCAGTACTTC. Amino acids: CASSESPGRRGYEQYF.